Detailed here is one T cell receptor (beta chain). This clonotype has just a few counts. Its antigen is not yet known. No clone much larger than this one lies a single base away; base qualities are absent. Sequencing was performed on an Illumina NovaSeq 6000. TCRalpha and TCRbeta cDNA libraries were constructed by 5'RACE with constant-segment primers, with sample barcodes and unique molecular identifiers being introduced. Trizol reagent was used to extract RNA from every sample. Amplification of the libraries took two PCR steps, and the second step added a second sample barcode plus Illumina TruSeq adapters. Sequencing of libraries was performed on an Illumina NovaSeq with 2 x 150 bp paired-end reads. Processing in the source paper ran as follows. Reads were demultiplexed and collapsed into UMI-guided consensus sequences with migec v1.2.7. Using mixcr v2.1.11, the UMI consensuses were aligned to TRA and TRB V and J templates and assembled into clonotypes. A clonotype was counted as expanded or contracted only if both edgeR and NoisET called the change significant, with noise models trained on biological replicates. For edgeR calls, a false discovery rate-adjusted p below 0.01 and a log2 fold-change threshold of 1 were applied. As an exploratory analysis of dynamics, max-normalized trajectories of the 1000 most abundant clonotypes were examined by PCA with hierarchical clustering. The CD4 or CD8 phenotype of responding clones was assigned using the separately sequenced CD4+ and CD8+ repertoires. The raw public reads went through TCRdb reprocessing: fastp at Q25, MiXCR clone calling, in-frame beta chains kept. Entries that share a CDR3 protein sequence are merged under the most common genes and DNA. The V and J calls shown here were made by TCRdb, not taken from the authors' results. The sample table records roughly 300,000 distinct CDR3 sequences; around 8% of these occur just once. Roughly 22% of the sample lies in the top ten.

The junction shows trimming of 1 base on V and 0 bases on J, plus 10 bases between the germline ends. Reading the germline V gene gives CDR1 SGHTA and CDR2 FQGNSA. Including cysteine and phenylalanine, the CDR3 has 16 amino acids. Just the 48-base CDR3 DNA is kept, in frame starting at base 1. The sample belongs to a study of T-cell memory formation after mild COVID-19 (dated by TCRdb to the early 2020s). For the study in its entirety: TCR sequence clusters from the two donors were found to be largely donor specific. The cohort was made up of two young adult volunteers, one female and one male, who were previously healthy. Longitudinal TCRalpha and TCRbeta repertoire sequencing tracked T-cell clones expanding and contracting after mild COVID-19 in two donors. The study at large found these results: Contracting CD4+ clones appeared mostly in the CM and EM memory subsets, whereas CD8+ clones were enriched in EMRA. Whether the second-wave clones peaking on day 37 were SARS-CoV-2 specific was not confirmed. Some responding clones were detected in pre-infection memory, suggesting pre-existing cross-reactive memory T cells joined the SARS-CoV-2 response. Only a couple of mild cases were covered by the study, and larger cohorts that include severe cases with pre-infection samples were considered necessary. From day 15 to 85, contracting clones showed balanced CD4/CD8 phenotypes, whereas a second wave of clones that expanded from day 15 to 37 leaned towards CD4+.

Ficoll-Paque density gradient centrifugation was used to isolate PBMCs. The chain uses TRBV7-2 and TRBJ2-4; TRBD1 is a weak D gene call, 5 bases matching. The TCR was taken from a man between 18 and 35 years old who had mild COVID-19 (a few samples of this study predate the infection). The sample titles of this study are shuffled in the database, so cell type and time point are left out; the donor was told from shared clones. Material: PBMCs or a T cell subset sorted from them (not recorded which). CDR3 region: CASSLGQPLAKNIQYF. The bases are TGTGCCAGCAGCTTAGGACAGCCGCTAGCCAAAAACATTCAGTACTTC.